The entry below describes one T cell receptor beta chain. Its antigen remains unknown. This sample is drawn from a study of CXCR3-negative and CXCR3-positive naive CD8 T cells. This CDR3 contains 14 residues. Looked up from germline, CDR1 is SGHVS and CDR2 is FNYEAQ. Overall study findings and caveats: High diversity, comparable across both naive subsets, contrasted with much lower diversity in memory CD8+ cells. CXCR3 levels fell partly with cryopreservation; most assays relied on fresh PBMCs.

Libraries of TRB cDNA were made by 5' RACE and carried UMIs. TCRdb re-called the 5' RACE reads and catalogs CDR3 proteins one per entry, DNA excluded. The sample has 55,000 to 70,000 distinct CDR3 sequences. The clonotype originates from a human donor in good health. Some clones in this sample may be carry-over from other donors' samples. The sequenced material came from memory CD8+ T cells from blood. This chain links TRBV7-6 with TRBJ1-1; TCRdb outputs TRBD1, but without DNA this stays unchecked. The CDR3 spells CASSIGPGGTEAFF.